The 8 T cell receptor beta chains in this list originate from one sample, sequenced in a study of blood T cell repertoires in COVID-19. TCRdb's table, derived via immunoSEQ multiplex PCR, lists solely in-frame clones and lacks some. The sample yields some 250,000 clones, 80% to 90% seen once. Source material: PBMCs or T cells enriched from blood (not recorded which). These receptor sequences come from a woman in her 50s who had recovered from COVID-19.

The chain links TRBV6-5 to TRBJ2-1; 7 bases align to TRBD2. The junction had 4 bases not matched to a gene; V was cut back by 2 bases and J by 6 bases. This CDR3 comprises 14 residues. Germline loops: CDR1 MNHEY, CDR2 SVGAGI. The CDR3: CASSYRTRGNEQFF. CDR3 nucleotides: TGTGCCAGCAGTTACCGGACTAGGGGCAATGAGCAGTTCTTC.

This clone has a handful of counts. The sample contains more than one DNA sequence encoding this CDR3. This chain connects TRBV7-9 to TRBJ2-7, with 7 bases fitting TRBD2. CDR1 and CDR2 from the germline V gene are SEHNR and FQNEAQ (reference sequence). The CDR3 has 13 residues. Trimming at V came to 6 bases and at J to 4 bases, leaving 6 bases not matched to a gene. CDR3 nucleotide sequence: TGTGCCAGCAGTCGTGGCGGGAGTTACGAGCAGTACTTC. Translated, it gives CASSRGGSYEQYF.

The sample holds a few counts of this clone. The chain is built from TRBV6-4 and TRBJ2-3; 9 positions agree with TRBD1. V was clipped by 3 bases and J by 6 bases; unmatched bases: 4. Germline V gene sequence: CDR1 MRHNA, CDR2 SNTAGT. The CDR3 is 14 residues long. In nucleotides, the CDR3 is TGTGCCAGCAGTGAGGGACAGGGTTCTGATACGCAGTATTTT. Amino acids: CASSEGQGSDTQYF.

The chain is built from TRBV4-1 and TRBJ1-6; D is ambiguous. CDR1 is MGHRA, CDR2 YSYEKL, per germline. V lost 0 bases to trimming and J lost 7 bases, with 4 bases between them. The CDR3 contains 13 residues. Written as DNA, the CDR3 is TGCGCCAGCAGCCAAGATATAAATTCACCCCTCCACTTT. This encodes CASSQDINSPLHF.

This sequence joins TRBV2 and TRBJ1-2; the match to TRBD1 covers 7 bases. V was clipped by 5 bases and J by 5 bases; unmatched bases: 11. The CDR3 is 15 amino acids. CDR1 is SNHLY, CDR2 FYNNEI, per germline. The CDR3 sequence: CASSPSRDRVYGYTF. CDR3 bases: TGTGCCAGCAGTCCATCCAGAGACAGGGTATATGGCTACACCTTC.

The J gene is TRBJ2-7, the V gene TRBV12-3 or TRBV12-4, with D possibly TRBD2 on 5 matching bases. Trimming took off 8 bases at V and 4 bases at J, with 15 bases between the two ends. The CDR3 totals 13 residues. Here the CDR3 reads CASGPRASYEQYF. The DNA of the CDR3 is TGTGCCAGCGGCCCGAGGGCTAGTTACGAGCAGTACTTC.

This clone was counted a single time. This chain connects TRBV19 to TRBJ2-2, with 9 bases that match TRBD1. The length of the CDR3 is 16 residues. V was clipped by 6 bases and J by 5 bases; unmatched bases: 10. Germline V CDR1 and CDR2: LNHDA, SQIVND (reference sequence). The CDR3 coding sequence is TGTGCCAGTAGACTCAACAGGGGGCGCGGGACCGGGGAGCTGTTTTTT. This codes for CASRLNRGRGTGELFF.

This chain links TRBV6-1 with TRBJ2-5; possibly TRBD1 for D (6 bases). The germline V gene encodes CDR1 MNHNS and CDR2 SASEGT. There are 16 residues in the CDR3. Deletions cut 2 bases from V and 5 bases from J, with 18 bases between. The CDR3 reads CASSESSRPRGETQYF. CDR3 in DNA: TGTGCCAGCAGTGAATCTTCAAGGCCGAGGGGGGAGACCCAGTACTTC.